The rows below give T cell receptor beta chains drawn from one sample of a study of regulatory T cells in long-lasting Graves disease. Via MiXCR, TCRdb re-called the multiplex PCR reads, giving one row per CDR3 protein. The sample consists of 400,000 to 500,000 distinct CDR3 sequences, around 15% of them appearing once. This sample was shared with a second study, whose subject was T cells in Graves' hyperthyroidism and ophthalmopathy.

Sequenced here: peripheral blood mononuclear cells (PBMCs), sampled at new diagnosis, from a patient treated with antithyroid drugs. These receptor sequences come from a woman aged 45-65 years with Graves disease. CDR3s include the opening cysteine and the closing phenylalanine or tryptophan. Fields, in order: CDR3 DNA, CDR3 protein, V gene, J gene, D gene, clone size. D genes are given only for firm matches. Only some rows state a clone size, as once, few, many or a class for expanded clones.

DNA: TGTGCCAGCACCCCACGACTAGCGGGAGTTTGGGCCCAGTACTTC
CDR3: CASTPRLAGVWAQYF
V: TRBV6-1
J: TRBJ2-5
D: TRBD2
size: few

DNA: TGCAGTGCGGCGGGGGAGGATGGATCCCACACAGATACGCAGTATTTT
CDR3: CSAAGEDGSHTDTQYF
V: TRBV20-1
J: TRBJ2-3
D: TRBD2
size: -

DNA: TGTGCCAGCAGTTATGCGACAGGAATGGACACAGATACGCAGTATTTT
CDR3: CASSYATGMDTDTQYF
V: TRBV6-2/TRBV6-3
J: TRBJ2-3
D: -
size: many

DNA: TGTGCCAGCAGTTCCTTGTTACAGGGGCGGAGGGTCGGTGAGCAGTTCTTC
CDR3: CASSSLLQGRRVGEQFF
V: TRBV28
J: TRBJ2-1
D: -
size: many

DNA: TGTGCCAGCAGCGTAGCTACGGGCATTAGCTCCTACAATGAGCAGTTCTTC
CDR3: CASSVATGISSYNEQFF
V: TRBV9
J: TRBJ2-1
D: -
size: many

DNA: TGTGCCAGCAACCCATCCCTAGGACAGGGAGAGACCCAGTACTTC
CDR3: CASNPSLGQGETQYF
V: TRBV5-4
J: TRBJ2-5
D: TRBD1
size: -

DNA: TGTGCCATCAGTGAGTTGACAGCGAACACCGGGGAGCTGTTTTTT
CDR3: CAISELTANTGELFF
V: TRBV10-3
J: TRBJ2-2
D: -
size: many

DNA: TGTGCCAGTACCGCGTACTCTGGGGCCAACGTCCTGACTTTC
CDR3: CASTAYSGANVLTF
V: TRBV19
J: TRBJ2-6
D: -
size: -

DNA: TGTGCCAGTAGTCCTGTAGCCTTGACAGGGCGTTCCTACGAGCAGTACTTC
CDR3: CASSPVALTGRSYEQYF
V: TRBV19
J: TRBJ2-7
D: TRBD1
size: -

DNA: TGTGCCAGCAGCGAACAAGGACTGCTGGAAGAGACCCAGTACTTC
CDR3: CASSEQGLLEETQYF
V: TRBV9
J: TRBJ2-5
D: -
size: -

DNA: TGTGCCAGCAGCTTAGACAGGTACTCCACAGATACGCAGTATTTT
CDR3: CASSLDRYSTDTQYF
V: TRBV7-9
J: TRBJ2-3
D: -
size: once

DNA: TGTGCCAGCAGCGTGGGGGCTAGCGTGGGAACCTACGAGCAGTACTTC
CDR3: CASSVGASVGTYEQYF
V: TRBV9
J: TRBJ2-7
D: -
size: many

DNA: TGTGCCAGCAGCCCCCGGACAGGGGGCTACGAGCAGTACTTC
CDR3: CASSPRTGGYEQYF
V: TRBV12-3/TRBV12-4
J: TRBJ2-7
D: TRBD1
size: many

DNA: TGTGCCACCAGTGATTTTAGTAAAGGCACAGATACGCAGTATTTT
CDR3: CATSDFSKGTDTQYF
V: TRBV24-1
J: TRBJ2-3
D: -
size: -

DNA: TGCGCCAGCAGCCAAGGTATAGGGCTTCTCTTTGGTGAAAAACTGTTTTTT
CDR3: CASSQGIGLLFGEKLFF
V: TRBV4-1
J: TRBJ1-4
D: -
size: few

DNA: TGTGCCAGCACGGGACTAGCGGGAGGCAGTGAGCAGTTCTTC
CDR3: CASTGLAGGSEQFF
V: TRBV2
J: TRBJ2-1
D: TRBD2
size: many

DNA: TGTGCCAGCAGCGGACCCCATAGCTCTGGAAACACCATATATTTT
CDR3: CASSGPHSSGNTIYF
V: TRBV9
J: TRBJ1-3
D: -
size: few

DNA: TGTGCCAGCAGTTACTCTGGGGGAACCATTTACAATGAGCAGTTCTTC
CDR3: CASSYSGGTIYNEQFF
V: TRBV6-2/TRBV6-3
J: TRBJ2-1
D: -
size: few

DNA: TGTGCCAGCAGCGTCTTGAATGGCAATGAGCAGTACTTC
CDR3: CASSVLNGNEQYF
V: TRBV3-1
J: TRBJ2-7
D: -
size: -

DNA: TGCAGTGCCCCTCATGAGGTTGGACACACTGAAGCTTTCTTT
CDR3: CSAPHEVGHTEAFF
V: TRBV20-1
J: TRBJ1-1
D: -
size: -

DNA: TGTGCCAGCAGTCCAAGTGGTGGAGTTGAAGAGACCCAGTACTTC
CDR3: CASSPSGGVEETQYF
V: TRBV28
J: TRBJ2-5
D: -
size: many

DNA: TGCAGTGCTAAGGACGGACTAGCGGGAGGGTGGGCCAAAAACATTCAGTACTTC
CDR3: CSAKDGLAGGWAKNIQYF
V: TRBV20-1
J: TRBJ2-4
D: TRBD2
size: few

DNA: TGCAGTGCCCCCGGCCACGCTAGCGGGAGAAAGGGAGATACGCAGTATTTT
CDR3: CSAPGHASGRKGDTQYF
V: TRBV20-1
J: TRBJ2-3
D: TRBD2
size: many

DNA: TGCAGTGCTACTCGGGGACTAGCAGGACACTACGAGCAGTACTTC
CDR3: CSATRGLAGHYEQYF
V: TRBV20-1
J: TRBJ2-7
D: TRBD2
size: many

DNA: TGTGCCGACGACCCGGGACTAGGAACCCGAGGAACCTACGAGCAGTACTTC
CDR3: CADDPGLGTRGTYEQYF
V: TRBV5-8
J: TRBJ2-7
D: TRBD2
size: once

DNA: TGCAGCGTTGGAGGACGGCTGAGCTCTGGAAACACCATATATTTT
CDR3: CSVGGRLSSGNTIYF
V: TRBV29-1
J: TRBJ1-3
D: -
size: -

DNA: TGTGCCAGCAGCACCTCAGCGGGGACCGGGGAGCTGTTTTTT
CDR3: CASSTSAGTGELFF
V: TRBV7-7
J: TRBJ2-2
D: TRBD2
size: many

DNA: TGTGCCTGGAGTGAACTTCCGAACCCACGACAGGGGGCCCACGAGCAGTACTTC
CDR3: CAWSELPNPRQGAHEQYF
V: TRBV30
J: TRBJ2-7
D: TRBD1
size: -

DNA: TGTGCCAGCAGCACCTTATCGGGGGTCCAAGAGACCCAGTACTTC
CDR3: CASSTLSGVQETQYF
V: TRBV9
J: TRBJ2-5
D: -
size: many

DNA: TGTGCCAGCAGTTTAGCGGGACACTTCACTGAAGCTTTCTTT
CDR3: CASSLAGHFTEAFF
V: TRBV28
J: TRBJ1-1
D: -
size: many

DNA: TGTGCCAGCAGTGAAGCGGTGTCACTAGCGGGAAGCTCCTACAATGAGCAGTTCTTC
CDR3: CASSEAVSLAGSSYNEQFF
V: TRBV2
J: TRBJ2-1
D: TRBD2
size: many

DNA: TGTGCCAGCAGTACAGGGTGGCATCAGCCCCAGCATTTT
CDR3: CASSTGWHQPQHF
V: TRBV6-1
J: TRBJ1-5
D: -
size: few

DNA: TGCGCCAGCAGCTTGAAGGGAGAGCAGTTCTTC
CDR3: CASSLKGEQFF
V: TRBV5-1
J: TRBJ2-1
D: -
size: many

DNA: TGTGCCAGTGGGCGGGACCTGACAAGCACAGATACGCAGTATTTT
CDR3: CASGRDLTSTDTQYF
V: TRBV5-4
J: TRBJ2-3
D: -
size: -

DNA: TGTGCCAGCAGCTCCTCTAGCGTCCGCACAGATACGCAGTATTTT
CDR3: CASSSSSVRTDTQYF
V: TRBV11-2
J: TRBJ2-3
D: -
size: many

DNA: TGTGCCAGCAGCTCTTACGGGACAAATAACTATGGCTACACCTTC
CDR3: CASSSYGTNNYGYTF
V: TRBV7-9
J: TRBJ1-2
D: -
size: few

DNA: TGTGCCAGCAGCGCCGACAGGAGTTTCATGAACACTGAAGCTTTCTTT
CDR3: CASSADRSFMNTEAFF
V: TRBV7-9
J: TRBJ1-1
D: -
size: few

DNA: TGTGCCATCGCCCCGAGTGGCCAGCGGGGATACCAAGGCGAGCAGTTCTTC
CDR3: CAIAPSGQRGYQGEQFF
V: TRBV10-3
J: TRBJ2-1
D: TRBD2
size: -

DNA: TGTGCCAGCAGCTTAGGGGGTCTCTCTGGGGCCAACGTCCTGACTTTC
CDR3: CASSLGGLSGANVLTF
V: TRBV7-3
J: TRBJ2-6
D: -
size: many

DNA: TGTGCCAGCAGCTTAACAGGGTTCACAGATACGCAGTATTTT
CDR3: CASSLTGFTDTQYF
V: TRBV13
J: TRBJ2-3
D: -
size: few